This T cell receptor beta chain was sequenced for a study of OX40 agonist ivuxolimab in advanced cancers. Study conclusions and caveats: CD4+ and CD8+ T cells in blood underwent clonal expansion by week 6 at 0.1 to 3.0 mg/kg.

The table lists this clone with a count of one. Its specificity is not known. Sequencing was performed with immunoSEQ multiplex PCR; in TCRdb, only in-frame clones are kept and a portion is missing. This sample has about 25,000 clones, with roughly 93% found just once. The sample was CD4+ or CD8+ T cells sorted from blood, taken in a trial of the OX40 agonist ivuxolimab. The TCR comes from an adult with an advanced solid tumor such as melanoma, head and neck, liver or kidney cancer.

CDR3 sequence: CASSIQGSPEPQHF. The CDR3 nucleotides are TGTGCCAGCAGTATACAGGGGTCCCCAGAGCCCCAGCATTTT. The chain carries TRBV7-9 and TRBJ1-5, with 7 bases fitting TRBD1. Germline assignment: CDR1 SEHNR and CDR2 FQNEAQ (reference sequence). V trimming: 6 bases; J trimming: 8 bases; junction bases outside the gene matches: 10. CDR3 length: 14 amino acids.